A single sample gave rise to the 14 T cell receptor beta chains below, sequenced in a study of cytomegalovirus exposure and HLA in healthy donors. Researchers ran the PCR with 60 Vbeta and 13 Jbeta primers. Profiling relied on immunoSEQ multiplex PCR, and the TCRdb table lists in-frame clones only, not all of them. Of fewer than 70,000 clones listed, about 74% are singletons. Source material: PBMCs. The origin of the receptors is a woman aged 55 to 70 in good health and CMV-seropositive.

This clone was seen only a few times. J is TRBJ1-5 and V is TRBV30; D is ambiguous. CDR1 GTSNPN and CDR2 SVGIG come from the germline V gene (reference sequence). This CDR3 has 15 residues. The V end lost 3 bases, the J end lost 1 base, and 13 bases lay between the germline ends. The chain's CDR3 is CAWSSAGGSNQPQHF. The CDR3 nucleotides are TGTGCCTGGAGCTCGGCCGGCGGCAGCAATCAGCCCCAGCATTTT.

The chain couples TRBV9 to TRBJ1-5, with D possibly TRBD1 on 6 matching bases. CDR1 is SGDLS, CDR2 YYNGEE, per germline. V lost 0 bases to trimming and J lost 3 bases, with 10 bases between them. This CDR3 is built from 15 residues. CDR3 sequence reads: CASSVGGLANQPQHF. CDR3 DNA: TGTGCCAGCAGCGTAGGGGGGCTCGCCAATCAGCCCCAGCATTTT.

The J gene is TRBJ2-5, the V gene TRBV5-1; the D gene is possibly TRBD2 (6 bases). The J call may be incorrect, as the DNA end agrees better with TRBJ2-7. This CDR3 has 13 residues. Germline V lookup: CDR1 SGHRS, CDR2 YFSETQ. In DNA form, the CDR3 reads TGCGCCAGCAGCCCGGGACTGTCCTACGAGCAGTACTTC. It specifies CASSPGLSYEQYF.

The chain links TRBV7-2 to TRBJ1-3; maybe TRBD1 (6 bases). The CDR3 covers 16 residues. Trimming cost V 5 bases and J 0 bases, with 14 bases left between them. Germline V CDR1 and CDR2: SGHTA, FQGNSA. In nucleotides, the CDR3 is TGTGCCAGCAGCACCGGGGGGGCGAGCTCTGGAAACACCATATATTTT. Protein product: CASSTGGASSGNTIYF.

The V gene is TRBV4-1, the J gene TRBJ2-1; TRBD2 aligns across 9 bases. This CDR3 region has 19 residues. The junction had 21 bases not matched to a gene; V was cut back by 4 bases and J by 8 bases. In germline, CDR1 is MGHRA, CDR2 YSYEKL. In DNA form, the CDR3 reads TGCGCCAGCAGCCGCTCGATTAGCGGGAGTCTACCCTTTTACGATGAGCAGTTCTTC. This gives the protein CASSRSISGSLPFYDEQFF.

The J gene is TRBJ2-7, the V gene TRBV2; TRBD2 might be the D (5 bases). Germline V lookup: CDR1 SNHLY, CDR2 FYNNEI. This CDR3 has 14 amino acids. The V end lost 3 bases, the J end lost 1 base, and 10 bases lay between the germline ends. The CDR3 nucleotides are TGTGCCAGCAGTGATGCCAGCGGTTCCTACGAGCAGTACTTC. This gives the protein CASSDASGSYEQYF.

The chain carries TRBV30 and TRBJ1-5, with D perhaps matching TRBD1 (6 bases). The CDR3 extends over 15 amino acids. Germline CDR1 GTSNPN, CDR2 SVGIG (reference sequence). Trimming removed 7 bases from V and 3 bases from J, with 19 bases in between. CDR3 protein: CAYQIRQGFNQPQHF. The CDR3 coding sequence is TGTGCCTACCAAATTAGGCAGGGGTTCAATCAGCCCCAGCATTTT. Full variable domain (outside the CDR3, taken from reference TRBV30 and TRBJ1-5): SQTIHQWPATLVQPVGSPLSLECTVEGTSNPNLYWYRQAAGRGLQLLFYSVGIGQISSEVPQNLSASRPQDRQFILSSKKLLLSDSGFYLCAYQIRQGFNQPQHFGDGTRLSIL.

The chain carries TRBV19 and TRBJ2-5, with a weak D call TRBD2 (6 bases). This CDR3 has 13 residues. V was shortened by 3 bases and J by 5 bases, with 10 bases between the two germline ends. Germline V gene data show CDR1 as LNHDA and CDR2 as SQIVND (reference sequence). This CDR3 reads CASSIRGGETQYF. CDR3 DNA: TGTGCCAGTAGTATCCGTGGAGGGGAGACCCAGTACTTC.

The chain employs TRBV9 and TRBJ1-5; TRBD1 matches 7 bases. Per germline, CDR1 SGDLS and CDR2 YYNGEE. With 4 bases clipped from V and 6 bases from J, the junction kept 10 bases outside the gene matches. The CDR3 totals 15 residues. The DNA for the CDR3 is TGTGCCAGCAGCCCGACAGGGCAAGGGATTCAGCCCCAGCATTTT. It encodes CASSPTGQGIQPQHF.

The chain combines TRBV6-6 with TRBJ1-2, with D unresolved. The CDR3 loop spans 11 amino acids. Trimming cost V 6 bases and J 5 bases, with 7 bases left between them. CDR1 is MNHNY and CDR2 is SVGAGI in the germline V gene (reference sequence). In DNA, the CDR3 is TGTGCCAGCAGGCTCGAGTATGGCTACACCTTC. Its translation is CASRLEYGYTF.

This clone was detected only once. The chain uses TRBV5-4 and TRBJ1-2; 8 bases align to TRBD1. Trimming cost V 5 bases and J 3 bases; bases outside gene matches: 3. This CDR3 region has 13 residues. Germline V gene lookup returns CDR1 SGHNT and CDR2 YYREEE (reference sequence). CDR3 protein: CASSSTGDYGYTF. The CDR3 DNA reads TGTGCCAGCAGTTCGACAGGGGACTATGGCTACACCTTC.

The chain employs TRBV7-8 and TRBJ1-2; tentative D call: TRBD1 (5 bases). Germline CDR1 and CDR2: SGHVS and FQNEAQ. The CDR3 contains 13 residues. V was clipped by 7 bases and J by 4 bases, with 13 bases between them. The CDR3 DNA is TGTGCCAGCACGGTAGACAGACTCTATGGCTACACCTTC. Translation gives CASTVDRLYGYTF.

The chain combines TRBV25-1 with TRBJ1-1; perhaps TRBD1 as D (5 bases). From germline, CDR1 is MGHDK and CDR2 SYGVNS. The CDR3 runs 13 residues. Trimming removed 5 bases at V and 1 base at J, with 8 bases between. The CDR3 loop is CASSRGENTEAFF. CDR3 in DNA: TGTGCCAGCAGTCGGGGGGAGAACACTGAAGCTTTCTTT.

The CDR3 DNA reads as TGTGCCAGTAGCCGGGTGTGGTCAGGGGGGCACCGAAGTAATGAAAAACTGTTTTTT. Translation gives CASSRVWSGGHRSNEKLFF. The chain links TRBV19 to TRBJ1-4, with 7 bases fitting TRBD1. The CDR3 spans 19 residues. Germline CDR1 LNHDA, CDR2 SQIVND (reference sequence). Trimming removed 6 bases from V and 4 bases from J; junction bases left unmatched: 20.